This T cell receptor (beta chain) was observed in a study of blood T cell repertoires in COVID-19. Study-level background: Sites across the United States, Italy and Spain contributed samples from acute and convalescent COVID-19. Nucleic acid was either cDNA or gDNA, and it came from T cells, B-cell-depleted T cells, or PBMCs.

The table lists this clone with a count of one. In the study's own analysis: Reference gene primer amplification gave estimated nucleated cell counts. Some clones are missing from TCRdb's copy, which holds only in-frame ones; the method was immunoSEQ multiplex PCR. V, J and clone size are taken as reported in that table, and D and trimming were inferred from the DNA itself. The sample shows tens of thousands of clones, more than 60% of them seen only once. With 2 bases removed from V and 6 bases from J, the gap between germline ends came to 13 bases. The CDR3 covers 14 residues. Germline V CDR1 and CDR2: SGHVS, FQNEAQ.

This TCR came from a human donor with active or convalescent COVID-19. The donor label of this sample is uncertain. This chain uses TRBV7-8 with TRBJ1-1; D is unclear. Sequencing input: peripheral blood. The CDR3 reads CASSLSAPTPEAFF. The CDR3 nucleotides are TGTGCCAGCAGCTTATCCGCGCCGACTCCTGAAGCTTTCTTT.